Listed below are T cell receptor beta chains from one sample, sequenced in a study of patients and donors after allogeneic stem cell transplantation. Each CDR3 protein gets one entry after TCRdb re-called the RT-PCR reads with MiXCR. The data contain 90,000 to 120,000 distinct CDR3 sequences, approximately 40% of them singletons. Material: blood, either unsorted or a sorted T cell fraction (not recorded which). The receptors shown here come from a human donor who was either an allogeneic HSCT recipient or a stem cell or donor lymphocyte infusion donor (not recorded which). It is not recorded whose cells these are; they may come from a transplant donor. Both conserved end residues are part of each CDR3. The D gene is left open where the match is weak. Size values are once, few and many counts, or a class for expanded clones, and some rows have none.

v_call,d_call,j_call,clone_size,cdr3_aa,cdr3_nt
TRBV4-3,.,TRBJ1-6,.,CASSQVYLQSIPLHF,TGCGCCAGCAGCCAAGTATATCTCCAATCCATCCCCCTCCACTTT
TRBV24-1,.,TRBJ1-5,many,CATSGPGGYGQPQHF,TGTGCCACCAGTGGCCCTGGTGGGTACGGTCAGCCCCAGCATTTT
TRBV28,.,TRBJ2-7,.,CASSPRAPLYEQYF,TGTGCCAGCAGTCCCAGGGCCCCCCTCTACGAGCAGTACTTC
TRBV24-1,.,TRBJ2-2,few,CATSDPDTGSAELFF,TGTGCCACCAGTGATCCCGACACGGGCAGCGCGGAGCTGTTTTTT
TRBV4-3,TRBD1,TRBJ2-7,once,CASSRDRVYEQYF,TGCGCCAGCAGCCGGGACAGGGTGTACGAGCAGTACTTC
TRBV20-1,TRBD2,TRBJ2-7,.,CSARLADSYEQYF,TGCAGTGCTAGGCTAGCGGACTCCTACGAGCAGTACTTC
TRBV7-2,.,TRBJ2-5,.,CASSRTLETQYF,TGTGCCAGCAGCAGGACATTAGAGACCCAGTACTTC
TRBV20-1,.,TRBJ1-2,few,CSPLALRGLGYGYTF,TGCAGTCCGCTAGCTCTCCGGGGATTAGGCTATGGCTACACCTTC
TRBV12-3/TRBV12-4,.,TRBJ2-3,few,CASSPGRSTDTQYF,TGTGCCAGCAGTCCCGGGAGAAGCACAGATACGCAGTATTTT
TRBV7-9,TRBD2,TRBJ2-2,.,CASSLTSGSGGELFF,TGTGCCAGCAGCTTGACTAGCGGGAGTGGCGGGGAGCTGTTTTTT
TRBV15,TRBD1,TRBJ2-1,once,CATSRKGQVPYNEQFF,TGTGCCACCAGCCGGAAGGGACAGGTCCCCTACAATGAGCAGTTCTTC
TRBV7-2,.,TRBJ1-2,.,CASSPKTKDGYTF,TGTGCCAGCAGCCCCAAGACTAAGGATGGCTACACCTTC
TRBV6-5,.,TRBJ1-5,.,CASRTEGRGQPQHF,TGTGCCAGCAGAACCGAGGGGCGGGGACAGCCCCAGCATTTT
TRBV24-1,TRBD2,TRBJ2-1,.,CATSDPGTSVLNEQFF,TGTGCCACCAGTGATCCTGGGACTAGCGTATTAAATGAGCAGTTCTTC